Presented here are 15 T cell receptor beta chains from one specimen sequenced in a study of radiation and T cells in renal cell carcinoma. Specified time point: baseline pretreatment blood. As for treatment: 15 Gy SBRT to primary tumor, nephrectomy 4 weeks later. Sequencing was performed with immunoSEQ multiplex PCR; in TCRdb, only in-frame clones are kept and a portion is missing. The sample has 140,000 or so clones; 70% to 90% are singletons. This sample comprised blood, obtained from a patient whose treatment included radiotherapy and nephrectomy. Every receptor here comes from a woman between 50 and 59 years old with renal cell carcinoma.

This chain uses TRBV6-1 with TRBJ2-3, with a possible D match to TRBD2 (6 bases). Trimming shortened V by 5 bases and J by 4 bases, and 13 bases separated the two germline ends. The CDR3 runs 14 residues. The germline gives CDR1 MNHNS, CDR2 SASEGT. CDR3 sequence reads: CASSWLAWADTQYF. The CDR3 DNA sequence: TGTGCCAGCAGTTGGCTAGCGTGGGCAGATACGCAGTATTTT.

The chain couples TRBV5-1 to TRBJ2-3, with 7 nucleotides matching TRBD1. V was pared by 4 bases and J by 2 bases, with 4 bases of the junction left unmatched. Germline CDR1 reads SGHRS; CDR2 reads YFSETQ. This CDR3 comprises 14 residues. The CDR3, as DNA: TGCGCCAGCAGCCGGGACAGTAACACAGATACGCAGTATTTT. It translates to CASSRDSNTDTQYF.

V gene TRBV7-2 combines with J gene TRBJ1-5; D is undetermined. Trimming removed 2 bases at V and 1 base at J, with 9 bases between. Germline V gene lookup returns CDR1 SGHTA and CDR2 FQGNSA. The length of the CDR3 is 15 residues. CDR3: CASSLYPQSNQPQHF. DNA of the CDR3: TGTGCCAGCAGCTTATACCCACAGAGCAATCAGCCCCAGCATTTT.

This rearrangement joins TRBV7-2 to TRBJ1-1, with TRBD1 as a possible D gene (5 bases). CDR1 is SGHTA, CDR2 FQGNSA, per germline. This CDR3 comprises 14 residues. V gave up 8 bases and J gave up 4 bases, with 17 bases separating them. The CDR3 reads CASAGQSDVTEAFF. The DNA of the CDR3 is TGTGCCAGCGCGGGGCAGAGCGACGTCACTGAAGCTTTCTTT.

The chain joins TRBV29-1 to TRBJ1-1; D uncertain. The germline CDR1 and CDR2 sequences are SQVTM and ANQGSEA. This CDR3 contains 11 residues. Trimming stripped 8 bases from V and 1 base from J, with 8 bases between. In DNA form, the CDR3 reads TGCAGCTCCGGCCAGAACACTGAAGCTTTCTTT. Translation: CSSGQNTEAFF.

This clone was seen only a few times. The V and J genes are TRBV7-6 and TRBJ2-1; no definite D call. The CDR3 is 13 residues long. The V gene lost 5 bases and the J gene lost 4 bases, with 9 bases spanning the gap. Germline CDR1 and CDR2: SGHVS and FNYEAQ. The CDR3 reads CASSPLGYNEQFF. CDR3 coding DNA: TGTGCCAGCAGCCCGCTGGGTTACAATGAGCAGTTCTTC.

The chain links TRBV5-1 to TRBJ2-7; 9 bases are shared with TRBD1. The CDR3 loop spans 14 amino acids. CDR1 and CDR2 (germline): SGHRS, YFSETQ. Germline trimming cut 4 bases from V and 2 bases from J; bases unmatched to any gene: 4. The CDR3 coding sequence is TGCGCCAGCAGCGGGACAGGGCCGGCCTACGAGCAGTACTTC. It encodes CASSGTGPAYEQYF.

This chain joins TRBV7-2 and TRBJ1-2; no clear D gene. Germline V lookup: CDR1 SGHTA, CDR2 FQGNSA. V lost 5 bases, J lost 2 bases, and 9 bases lay in between. The CDR3 contains 13 residues. The CDR3 nucleotides are TGTGCCAGCAGCGCTCACGTAAACTATGGCTACACCTTC. Protein product: CASSAHVNYGYTF.

The V and J genes are TRBV25-1 and TRBJ1-2, with D perhaps matching TRBD1 (5 bases). The V and J ends lost 1 base and 10 bases respectively, with 19 bases between them. This CDR3 is built from 15 residues. The germline CDR1 and CDR2 sequences are MGHDK and SYGVNS. This chain's CDR3 is CASSELGEVQAAYTF. Written as DNA, the CDR3 is TGTGCCAGCAGTGAATTAGGAGAGGTACAGGCCGCCTACACCTTC.

The rearrangement links TRBV11-2 to TRBJ2-1; 11 bases fit TRBD1. Looked up from germline, CDR1 is SGHAT and CDR2 is FQNNGV. Trimming took 2 bases from V and 5 from J; bases not matched to a gene: 5. The CDR3 runs 16 residues. As DNA, the CDR3 is TGTGCCAGCAGCTTATCAGGGGACAGGGGGAACAATGAGCAGTTCTTC. Its protein product is CASSLSGDRGNNEQFF.

The V gene is TRBV30, the J gene TRBJ1-3, with D perhaps matching TRBD1 (5 bases). The ends were cut back, 0 bases at V and 4 bases at J, with 13 bases in the middle. From germline, CDR1 is GTSNPN and CDR2 SVGIG (reference sequence). The CDR3 runs 15 residues. The CDR3 is CAWSVPRAWGNTIYF. The CDR3 DNA reads as TGTGCCTGGAGTGTTCCCAGGGCATGGGGAAACACCATATATTTT. Full variable domain (missing parts from reference TRBV30 and TRBJ1-3): SQTIHQWPATLVQPVGSPLSLECTVEGTSNPNLYWYRQAAGRGLQLLFYSVGIGQISSEVPQNLSASRPQDRQFILSSKKLLLSDSGFYLCAWSVPRAWGNTIYFGEGSWLTVV.

The CDR3: CASSFSADQETQYF. In nucleotides, the CDR3 is TGCGCCAGCAGCTTTTCCGCGGATCAAGAGACCCAGTACTTC. The rearrangement joins TRBV5-1 to TRBJ2-5; unclear D gene. This CDR3 spans 14 amino acids. The V and J ends lost 2 bases and 2 bases respectively, with 10 bases between them. CDR1 SGHRS and CDR2 YFSETQ come from the germline V gene.

This clone was observed a single time. This sequence joins TRBV5-5 and TRBJ2-7; unclear D gene. This CDR3 has 14 amino acids. V was trimmed by 4 bases and J by 4 bases, leaving 15 bases between them. CDR1 and CDR2 (germline): SGHKS, YYEKEE (reference sequence). CDR3 region: CASSLREFGYEQYF. Here the CDR3 DNA reads TGTGCCAGCAGCCTGCGAGAGTTTGGGTACGAGCAGTACTTC.

The J gene is TRBJ1-2, the V gene TRBV10-3; maybe TRBD1 (6 bases). Germline lookup yields CDR1 ENHRY and CDR2 SYGVKD. The CDR3 is made up of 12 amino acids. Trimming cost V 8 bases and J 6 bases, with 13 bases left between them. For the CDR3, the DNA is TGTGCCATCTCGGGGGCGAAGGATGGCTACACCTTC. Translation: CAISGAKDGYTF.

The rearrangement uses TRBV19 and TRBJ2-3; D is possibly TRBD2 (5 bases). The V and J ends lost 6 bases and 6 bases respectively, with 13 bases between them. This CDR3 has 13 amino acids. Looked up from germline, CDR1 is LNHDA and CDR2 is SQIVND (reference sequence). Here the CDR3 DNA reads TGTGCCAGTAGGACGGGGAATCGGGATACGCAGTATTTT. Protein product: CASRTGNRDTQYF.